These T cell receptor beta chains were read from a single sample in a study of blood T cell repertoires in COVID-19. Libraries were prepared by immunoSEQ multiplex PCR; TCRdb keeps only in-frame clonotypes and omits some of them. The top ten hold around 3.6% of the sample, which has about 68,000 clones, approximately 90% seen once. Sequenced material: peripheral blood. The receptors here all came from a woman between 50 and 59 years old with COVID-19, enrolled during active disease. The conserved cysteine and the conserved F or W are not part of the CDR3 here. Expanded clones get a size class; other rows say once, few or many, or leave the size out.

>.|13|TRBV7-2
ASSLGGSPYNEQF
>.|12|TRBV5-4
ASSLGARNTEAF
>.|12|TRBV5-6
ASSLAGINQPQH
>.|12|TRBV10-2
ASSLAGGLYEQY
>.|12|TRBV11-2
ASSSSWTNEKLF
>.|10|TRBV10-3
ATSSASYEQY
>.|13|TRBV9
ASSPRDSGSNEQY
>once|14|TRBV19
ASSLLAGANTGELF
>.|13|TRBV19
ASSIASGPTYEQY
>few|12|TRBV10-3
AISDQGGSYEQY
>.|13|TRBV5-1
ASSFLTGGLYEQY
>.|13|TRBV5-1
ASSPGLAGVGEQF